This entry is about one T cell receptor (beta chain). This sample is part of a study of identifying expanded T cells in peripheral blood. CDR3 length equals 15 residues. V dropped 1 base and J dropped 7; count of bases not matched to a gene: 9. Germline V gene sequence: CDR1 SGHVS, CDR2 FQNEAQ. Libraries were prepared by immunoSEQ multiplex PCR; TCRdb keeps only in-frame clonotypes and omits some of them. This sample has approximately 75,000 clones; about 90% occur once, and the top ten carry around 3%. This TCR was recovered from a person aged 18 to 75 in good health. The sequenced sample was blood. This sequence joins TRBV7-8 and TRBJ1-2, with TRBD1 matching over 7 bases. The CDR3 DNA sequence: TGTGCCAGCAGCTTAGAAGGGAGAGGGGGCGGTGGCTACACCTTC. Protein: CASSLEGRGGGGYTF.